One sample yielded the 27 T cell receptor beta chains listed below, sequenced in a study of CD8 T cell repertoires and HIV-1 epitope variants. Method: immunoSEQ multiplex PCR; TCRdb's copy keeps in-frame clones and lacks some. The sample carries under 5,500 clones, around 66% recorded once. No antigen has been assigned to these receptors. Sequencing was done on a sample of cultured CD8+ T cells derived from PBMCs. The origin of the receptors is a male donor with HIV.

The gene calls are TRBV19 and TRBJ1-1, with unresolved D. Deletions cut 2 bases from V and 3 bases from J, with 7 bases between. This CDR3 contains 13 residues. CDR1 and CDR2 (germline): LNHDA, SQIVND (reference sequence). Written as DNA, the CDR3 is TGTGCCAGTAGTATATCGACACACACTGAAGCTTTCTTT. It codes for CASSISTHTEAFF.

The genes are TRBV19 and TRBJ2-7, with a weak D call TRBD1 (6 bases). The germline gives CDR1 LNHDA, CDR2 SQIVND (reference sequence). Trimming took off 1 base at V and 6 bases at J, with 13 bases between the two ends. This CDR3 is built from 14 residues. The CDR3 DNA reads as TGTGCCAGTAGTATAGGGACAGTCCCTATCGAGCAGTACTTC. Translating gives CASSIGTVPIEQYF.

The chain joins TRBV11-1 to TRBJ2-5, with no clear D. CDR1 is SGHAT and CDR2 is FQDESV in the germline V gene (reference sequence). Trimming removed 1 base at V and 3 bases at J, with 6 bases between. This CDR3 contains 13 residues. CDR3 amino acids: CASSLEDEETQYF. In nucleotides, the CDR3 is TGTGCCAGCAGCTTAGAAGATGAAGAGACCCAGTACTTC.

The CDR3 spells CASSPPSGGHLFNSYEQYF. The DNA for the CDR3 is TGTGCCAGTAGTCCTCCTAGCGGGGGCCATCTCTTTAATTCCTACGAGCAGTACTTC. V usage is TRBV19 and J usage is TRBJ2-7; 10 nucleotides line up with TRBD2. V shed 5 bases and J 1 base; nucleotides not matched to a gene: 17. Looked up from germline, CDR1 is LNHDA and CDR2 is SQIVND (reference sequence). The CDR3 consists of 19 residues.

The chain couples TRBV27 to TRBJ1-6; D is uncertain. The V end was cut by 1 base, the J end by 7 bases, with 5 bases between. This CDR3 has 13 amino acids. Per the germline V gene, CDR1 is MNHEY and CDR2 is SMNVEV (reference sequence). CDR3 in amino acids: CASSLLGNSPLHF. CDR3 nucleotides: TGTGCCAGCAGTTTATTAGGGAATTCACCCCTCCACTTT.

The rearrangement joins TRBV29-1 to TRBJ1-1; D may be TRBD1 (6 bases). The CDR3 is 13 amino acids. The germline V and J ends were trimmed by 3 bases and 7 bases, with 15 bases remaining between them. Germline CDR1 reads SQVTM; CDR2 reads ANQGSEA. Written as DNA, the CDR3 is TGCAGCGTTGAGTTACAGGGAAGAGGTGAAGCTTTCTTT. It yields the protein CSVELQGRGEAFF.

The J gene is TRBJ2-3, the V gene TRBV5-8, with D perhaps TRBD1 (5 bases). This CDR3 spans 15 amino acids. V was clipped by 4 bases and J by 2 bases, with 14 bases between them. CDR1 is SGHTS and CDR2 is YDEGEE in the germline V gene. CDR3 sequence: CASSTRQTSTDTQYF. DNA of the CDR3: TGTGCCAGCAGCACCCGACAGACGTCCACAGATACGCAGTATTTT.

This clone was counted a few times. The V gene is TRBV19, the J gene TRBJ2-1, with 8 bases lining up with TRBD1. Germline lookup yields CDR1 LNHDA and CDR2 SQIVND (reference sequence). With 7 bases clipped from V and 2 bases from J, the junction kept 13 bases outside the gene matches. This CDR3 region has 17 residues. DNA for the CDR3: TGTGCCAGTACCCCCGAAATGACAGGGGTCACCTACAATGAGCAGTTCTTC. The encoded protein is CASTPEMTGVTYNEQFF. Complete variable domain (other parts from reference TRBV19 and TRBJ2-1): DGGITQSPKYLFRKEGQNVTLSCEQNLNHDAMYWYRQDPGQGLRLIYYSQIVNDFQKGDIAEGYSVSREKKESFPLTVTSAQKNPTAFYLCASTPEMTGVTYNEQFFGPGTRLTVL.

The CDR3 DNA is TGTGCCAGCAGTGATATACTATTCGGACTAGCGGGAGAGACCCAGTACTTC. Translation gives CASSDILFGLAGETQYF. The chain joins TRBV6-1 to TRBJ2-5, with 11 bases lining up with TRBD2. The CDR3 is 17 residues long. J lost 4 bases, V lost 3 bases, and 10 bases had no gene match. Germline-derived CDR1 and CDR2 are MNHNS and SASEGT.

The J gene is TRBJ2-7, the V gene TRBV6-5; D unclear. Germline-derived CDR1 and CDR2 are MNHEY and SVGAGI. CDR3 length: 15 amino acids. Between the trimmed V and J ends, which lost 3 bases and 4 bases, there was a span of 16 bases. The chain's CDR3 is CASSYRSEGWYEQYF. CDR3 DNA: TGTGCCAGCAGTTATAGGAGTGAAGGGTGGTACGAGCAGTACTTC.

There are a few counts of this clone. The CDR3 region has the DNA TGTGCCACCAGCATCGAGCGTGTCTGGCAGCCCCAGCATTTT. It yields the protein CATSIERVWQPQHF. The chain has TRBV15 and TRBJ1-5; D gene unclear. Trimming pared 4 bases from V and 7 bases from J, leaving 14 bases between. CDR1 and CDR2 from the germline V gene are LNHNV and YYDKDF (reference sequence). This CDR3 spans 14 amino acids.

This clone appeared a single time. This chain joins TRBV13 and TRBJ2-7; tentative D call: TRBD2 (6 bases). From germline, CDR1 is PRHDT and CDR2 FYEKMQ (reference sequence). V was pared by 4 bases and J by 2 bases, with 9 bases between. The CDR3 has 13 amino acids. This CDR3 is CASSSTRTYEQYF. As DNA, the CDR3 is TGTGCCAGCAGCTCGACTAGGACCTACGAGCAGTACTTC. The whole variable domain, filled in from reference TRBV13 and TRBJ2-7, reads AAGVIQSPRHLIKEKRETATLKCYPIPRHDTVYWYQQGPGQDPQFLISFYEKMQSDKGSIPDRFSAQQFSDYHSELNMSSLELGDSALYFCASSSTRTYEQYFGPGTRLTVT.

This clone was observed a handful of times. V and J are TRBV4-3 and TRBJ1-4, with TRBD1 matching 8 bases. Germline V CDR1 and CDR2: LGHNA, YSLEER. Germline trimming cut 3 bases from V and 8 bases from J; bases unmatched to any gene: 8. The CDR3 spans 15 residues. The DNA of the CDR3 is TGCGCCAGCAGCCAGGCAGGGGGCGCCGAGGAAAAACTGTTTTTT. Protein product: CASSQAGGAEEKLFF.

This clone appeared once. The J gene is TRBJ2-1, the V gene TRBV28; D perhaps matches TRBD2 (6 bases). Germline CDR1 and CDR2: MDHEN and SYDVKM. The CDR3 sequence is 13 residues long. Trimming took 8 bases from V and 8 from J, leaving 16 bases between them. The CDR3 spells CASLTTSKDEQFF. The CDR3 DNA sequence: TGTGCCAGCCTGACTACTAGCAAGGATGAGCAGTTCTTC.

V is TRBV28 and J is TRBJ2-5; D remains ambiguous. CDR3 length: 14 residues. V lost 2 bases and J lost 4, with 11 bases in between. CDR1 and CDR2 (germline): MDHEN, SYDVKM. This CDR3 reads CASSLQDLAETQYF. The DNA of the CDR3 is TGTGCCAGCAGTTTACAGGATCTTGCAGAGACCCAGTACTTC. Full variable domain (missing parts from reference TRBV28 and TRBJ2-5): DVKVTQSSRYLVKRTGEKVFLECVQDMDHENMFWYRQDPGLGLRLIYFSYDVKMKEKGDIPEGYSVSREKKERFSLILESASTNQTSMYLCASSLQDLAETQYFGPGTRLLVL.

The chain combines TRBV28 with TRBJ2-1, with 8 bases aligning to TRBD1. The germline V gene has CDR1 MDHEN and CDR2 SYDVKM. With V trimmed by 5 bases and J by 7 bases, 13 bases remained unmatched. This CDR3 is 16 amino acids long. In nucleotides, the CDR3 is TGTGCCAGCAGTACCCTCGCAGGGGGCGTGAGTAATGAGCAGTTCTTC. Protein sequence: CASSTLAGGVSNEQFF. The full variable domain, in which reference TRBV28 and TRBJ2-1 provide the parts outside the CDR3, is DVKVTQSSRYLVKRTGEKVFLECVQDMDHENMFWYRQDPGLGLRLIYFSYDVKMKEKGDIPEGYSVSREKKERFSLILESASTNQTSMYLCASSTLAGGVSNEQFFGPGTRLTVL.

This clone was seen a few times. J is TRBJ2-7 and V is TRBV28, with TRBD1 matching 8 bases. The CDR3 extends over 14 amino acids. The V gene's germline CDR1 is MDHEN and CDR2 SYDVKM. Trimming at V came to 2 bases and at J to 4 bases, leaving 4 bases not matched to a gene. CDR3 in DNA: TGTGCCAGCAGTTTACAGGACAGGGCTTACGAGCAGTACTTC. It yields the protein CASSLQDRAYEQYF.

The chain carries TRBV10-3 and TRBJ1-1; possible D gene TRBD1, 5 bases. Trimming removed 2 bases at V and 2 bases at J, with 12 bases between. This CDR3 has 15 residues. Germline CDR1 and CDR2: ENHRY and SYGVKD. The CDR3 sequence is CAISEPTTANTEAFF. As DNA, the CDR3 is TGTGCCATCAGTGAGCCTACGACAGCCAACACTGAAGCTTTCTTT.

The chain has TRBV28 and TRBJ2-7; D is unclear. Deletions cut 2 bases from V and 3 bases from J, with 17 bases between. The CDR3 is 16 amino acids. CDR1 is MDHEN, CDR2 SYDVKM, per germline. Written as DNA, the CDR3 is TGTGCCAGCAGTTTAGACGACACAAACACCAACTACGAGCAGTACTTC. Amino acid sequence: CASSLDDTNTNYEQYF.

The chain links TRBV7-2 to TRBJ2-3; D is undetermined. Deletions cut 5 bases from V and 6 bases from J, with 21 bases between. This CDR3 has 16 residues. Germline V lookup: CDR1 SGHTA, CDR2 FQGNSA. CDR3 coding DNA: TGTGCCAGCAGCCATACTACTTGGGCGTCACGGGATACGCAGTATTTT. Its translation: CASSHTTWASRDTQYF.

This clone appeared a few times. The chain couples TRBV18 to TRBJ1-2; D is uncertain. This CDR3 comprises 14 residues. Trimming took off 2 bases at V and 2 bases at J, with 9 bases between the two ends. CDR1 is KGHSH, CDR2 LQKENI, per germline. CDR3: CASSPYGRNYGYTF. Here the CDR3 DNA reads TGTGCCAGCTCACCATACGGGCGGAACTATGGCTACACCTTC.

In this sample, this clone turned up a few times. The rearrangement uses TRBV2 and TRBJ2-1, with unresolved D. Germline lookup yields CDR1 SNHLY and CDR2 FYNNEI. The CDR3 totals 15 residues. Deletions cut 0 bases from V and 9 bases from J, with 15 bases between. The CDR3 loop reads CASSEALGPRSEQFF. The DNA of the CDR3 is TGTGCCAGCAGTGAAGCGCTAGGTCCACGCAGTGAGCAGTTCTTC. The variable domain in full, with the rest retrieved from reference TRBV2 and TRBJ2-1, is EPEVTQTPSHQVTQMGQEVILRCVPISNHLYFYWYRQILGQKVEFLVSFYNNEISEKSEIFDDQFSVERPDGSNFTLKIRSTKLEDSAMYFCASSEALGPRSEQFFGPGTRLTVL.

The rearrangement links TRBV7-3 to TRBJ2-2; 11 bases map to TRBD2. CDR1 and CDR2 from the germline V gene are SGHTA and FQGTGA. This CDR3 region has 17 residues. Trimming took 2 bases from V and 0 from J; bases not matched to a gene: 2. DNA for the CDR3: TGTGCCAGCAGCTTACTAGCGGGGGGTTCGAACACCGGGGAGCTGTTTTTT. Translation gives CASSLLAGGSNTGELFF.

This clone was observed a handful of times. The CDR3 coding sequence is TGTGCCAGCAGCTCCGGGACAGGGGTCTCCGAGCAGTACTTC. This gives the protein CASSSGTGVSEQYF. The chain links TRBV7-7 to TRBJ2-7, with TRBD1 matching over 10 bases. Germline assignment: CDR1 SSHAT and CDR2 FNYEAQ (reference sequence). This CDR3 is 14 amino acids long. Losses at the gene ends were 4 bases for V and 6 bases for J; bases not matched to a gene: 6.

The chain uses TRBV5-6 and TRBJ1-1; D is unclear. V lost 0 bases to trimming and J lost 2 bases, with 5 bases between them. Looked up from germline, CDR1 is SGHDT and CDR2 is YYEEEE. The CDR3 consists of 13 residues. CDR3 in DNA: TGTGCCAGCAGCTTGGAGGCTAACACTGAAGCTTTCTTT. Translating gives CASSLEANTEAFF.

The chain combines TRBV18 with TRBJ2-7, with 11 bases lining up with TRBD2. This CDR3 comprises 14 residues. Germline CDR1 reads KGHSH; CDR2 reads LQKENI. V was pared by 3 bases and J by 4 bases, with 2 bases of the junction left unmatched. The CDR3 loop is CASSPGTSGYEQYF. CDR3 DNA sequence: TGTGCCAGCTCACCCGGGACTAGCGGTTACGAGCAGTACTTC.

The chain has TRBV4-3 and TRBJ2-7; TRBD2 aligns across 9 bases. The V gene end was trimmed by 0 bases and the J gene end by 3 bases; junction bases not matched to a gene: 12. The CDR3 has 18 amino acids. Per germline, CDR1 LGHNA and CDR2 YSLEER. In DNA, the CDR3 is TGCGCCAGCAGCCAAGATAGAGGGGCTAGCGGGGTGTTCTACGAGCAGTACTTC. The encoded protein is CASSQDRGASGVFYEQYF.